The 23 T cell receptor beta chains below come from one sample, sequenced in a study of identifying expanded T cells in peripheral blood. TCRdb's copy holds only in-frame clones and misses some; the assay was immunoSEQ multiplex PCR. The table lists tens of thousands of clones, roughly four fifths of them singletons. Sequencing was done on a sample of blood. Receptors were obtained from a person between 18 and 75 years old in good health.

The chain employs TRBV5-4 and TRBJ2-5; TRBD2 aligns across 16 bases. CDR3 length: 18 residues. The trim removed 4 bases at V and 2 bases at J, leaving 8 bases unmatched. The germline CDR1 and CDR2 sequences are SGHNT and YYREEE (reference sequence). The CDR3 protein is CASSQVSGLAGGQETQYF. The CDR3 coding sequence is TGTGCCAGCAGCCAAGTATCGGGACTAGCGGGGGGGCAAGAGACCCAGTACTTC.

The gene calls are TRBV5-8 and TRBJ1-2, with no clear D. Germline loops: CDR1 SGHTS, CDR2 YDEGEE. The CDR3 has 14 residues. The V end was cut by 1 base, the J end by 2 bases, with 9 bases between. The CDR3 coding sequence is TGTGCCAGCAGCTTGCGAGGGAAGAACTATGGCTACACCTTC. Protein product: CASSLRGKNYGYTF. Complete variable domain (other parts from reference TRBV5-8 and TRBJ1-2): EAGVTQSPTHLIKTRGQQATLRCSPISGHTSVYWYQQALGLGLQFLLWYDEGEERNRGNFPPRFSGRQFPNYSSELNVNALELEDSALYLCASSLRGKNYGYTFGSGTRLTVV.

The V and J genes are TRBV5-6 and TRBJ1-1; D is ambiguous. The CDR3 is 13 residues long. CDR1 is SGHDT and CDR2 is YYEEEE in the germline V gene. V gave up 2 bases and J gave up 6 bases, with 11 bases separating them. Written as DNA, the CDR3 is TGTGCCAGCAGCTTTTGGGCAGGCGCTGAAGCTTTCTTT. Translating it yields CASSFWAGAEAFF. The entire variable domain, with the rest obtained from reference TRBV5-6 and TRBJ1-1, is as follows: DAGVTQSPTHLIKTRGQQVTLRCSPKSGHDTVSWYQQALGQGPQFIFQYYEEEERQRGNFPDRFSGHQFPNYSSELNVNALLLGDSALYLCASSFWAGAEAFFGQGTRLTVV.

This chain connects TRBV5-1 to TRBJ2-1; D perhaps matches TRBD2 (6 bases). CDR1 and CDR2 from the germline V gene are SGHRS and YFSETQ. V gave up 0 bases and J gave up 8 bases, with 12 bases separating them. The CDR3 covers 14 residues. The CDR3 DNA reads as TGCGCCAGCAGCTTGGGACAGCGGGTTGATGAGCAGTTCTTC. It translates to CASSLGQRVDEQFF.

V usage is TRBV18 and J usage is TRBJ1-1, with 7 bases lining up with TRBD1. Germline loops: CDR1 KGHSH, CDR2 LQKENI. The CDR3 is 15 amino acids. The V gene end was trimmed by 6 bases and the J gene end by 1 base; junction bases not matched to a gene: 8. The CDR3 nucleotides are TGTGCCAGCTCGAACCAGGGGGTTAAGAACACTGAAGCTTTCTTT. Translation gives CASSNQGVKNTEAFF.

The gene calls are TRBV29-1 and TRBJ1-4; possible D gene TRBD1, 5 bases. CDR1 is SQVTM and CDR2 is ANQGSEA in the germline V gene. This CDR3 has 12 residues. Trimming removed 6 bases at V and 8 bases at J, with 13 bases between. CDR3 residues: CSVGMGREKLFF. For the CDR3, the DNA is TGCAGCGTGGGGATGGGGCGCGAAAAACTGTTTTTT.

The chain has TRBV19 and TRBJ1-4, with TRBD1 as a possible D gene (6 bases). The CDR3 covers 14 residues. Trimming removed 8 bases from V and 7 bases from J, with 17 bases in between. Germline CDR1 and CDR2: LNHDA and SQIVND (reference sequence). CDR3 in amino acids: CASGAQGSGEKLFF. The CDR3 nucleotides read TGTGCCAGTGGGGCACAGGGTTCAGGTGAAAAACTGTTTTTT. Drawing the rest from reference TRBV19 and TRBJ1-4, the complete variable domain is DGGITQSPKYLFRKEGQNVTLSCEQNLNHDAMYWYRQDPGQGLRLIYYSQIVNDFQKGDIAEGYSVSREKKESFPLTVTSAQKNPTAFYLCASGAQGSGEKLFFGSGTQLSVL.

The V gene is TRBV7-2, the J gene TRBJ1-3, with D uncertain. In germline, CDR1 is SGHTA, CDR2 FQGNSA. This CDR3 is 14 amino acids long. Trimming shortened V by 5 bases and J by 0 bases, and 8 bases separated the two germline ends. The CDR3 coding sequence is TGTGCCAGCAGCGATCGGGGCTCTGGAAACACCATATATTTT. Protein product: CASSDRGSGNTIYF.

DNA for the CDR3: TGTGCCAGCAGTAAGAAGGTCGTAGGGACAGTGAACACTGAAGCTTTCTTT. The encoded protein is CASSKKVVGTVNTEAFF. The chain joins TRBV2 to TRBJ1-1, with 7 bases lining up with TRBD1. V dropped 5 bases and J dropped 0; count of bases not matched to a gene: 12. The CDR3 runs to 17 residues. From germline, CDR1 is SNHLY and CDR2 FYNNEI.

The chain has TRBV21-1 and TRBJ2-3; TRBD1, the table's D call, lacks a check against the DNA. TRBV21-1 is a pseudogene segment. The CDR3 consists of 17 residues. CDR3 protein: CASSKAFWAPSTDTQYF. In DNA form, the CDR3 reads TGTGCCAGCAGCAAGGCATTCTGGGCCCCTAGCACAGATACGCAGTATTTT.

This clone was picked up one time. V gene TRBV11-3 combines with J gene TRBJ2-2; D not certain. The germline V gene encodes CDR1 SGHNT and CDR2 YENEEA. Trimming shortened V by 3 bases and J by 7 bases, and 12 bases separated the two germline ends. CDR3 length equals 14 residues. The CDR3 reads CASSFEARFGELFF. The CDR3 bases are TGTGCCAGCAGCTTCGAAGCGCGCTTCGGGGAGCTGTTTTTT.

The gene calls are TRBV4-3 and TRBJ1-2, with D unresolved. V was cut by 3 bases and J by 5 bases, with 16 bases left in between. This CDR3 contains 15 residues. Germline CDR1 LGHNA, CDR2 YSLEER. This CDR3 reads CASSQDDGIGYGYTF. In DNA, the CDR3 is TGCGCCAGCAGCCAGGACGACGGGATAGGTTATGGCTACACCTTC.

The chain links TRBV7-8 to TRBJ2-3, with 9 positions matching TRBD2. This CDR3 comprises 15 residues. Per germline, CDR1 SGHVS and CDR2 FQNEAQ. Unmatched junction bases numbered 2, after V lost 1 base and J lost 3 bases. This chain's CDR3 is CASSLGTSVTDTQYF. The CDR3 DNA is TGTGCCAGCAGCTTAGGGACTAGCGTAACAGATACGCAGTATTTT.

The rearrangement uses TRBV7-9 and TRBJ2-3; TRBD1 might be the D (5 bases). CDR3 length equals 15 residues. Per the germline V gene, CDR1 is SEHNR and CDR2 is FQNEAQ (reference sequence). With 4 bases removed from V and 0 bases from J, the gap between germline ends came to 11 bases. The CDR3 DNA is TGTGCCAGCAGCTCCCCAGGGTCTAGCACAGATACGCAGTATTTT. Translation gives CASSSPGSSTDTQYF.

V and J are TRBV7-2 and TRBJ2-1; no firm D call. V lost 5 bases to trimming and J lost 7 bases, with 15 bases between them. This CDR3 is built from 14 residues. Per germline, CDR1 SGHTA and CDR2 FQGNSA. CDR3 protein: CASSLKWGPNEQFF. In DNA, the CDR3 is TGTGCCAGCAGCCTAAAATGGGGTCCAAATGAGCAGTTCTTC.

This clone has only one observation. V and J are TRBV29-1 and TRBJ2-1; the D gene is possibly TRBD1 (6 bases). Trimming shortened V by 7 bases and J by 5 bases, and 12 bases separated the two germline ends. The V gene's germline CDR1 is SQVTM and CDR2 ANQGSEA. The CDR3 runs 12 residues. The DNA of the CDR3 is TGCAGCGGACAACAGGGTAACAATGAGCAGTTCTTC. It is translated as CSGQQGNNEQFF.

The genes are TRBV5-1 and TRBJ2-7; tentatively, D is TRBD1 (6 bases). The CDR3 extends over 13 amino acids. Between the trimmed V and J ends, which lost 6 bases and 6 bases, there was a span of 16 bases. Germline-derived CDR1 and CDR2 are SGHRS and YFSETQ. The CDR3 nucleotides read TGCGCCAGCAAGACAACAGGGAGCCGCGAGCAGTACTTC. As protein: CASKTTGSREQYF.

This clone has just one count. The rearrangement uses TRBV7-9 and TRBJ2-7; D unresolved. The CDR3 is 12 residues long. The V end was cut by 1 base, the J end by 2 bases, with 3 bases between. Germline values: CDR1 SEHNR, CDR2 FQNEAQ (reference sequence). CDR3 amino acids: CASSLVAYEQYF. The DNA of the CDR3 is TGTGCCAGCAGCTTAGTCGCCTACGAGCAGTACTTC.

V gene TRBV9 combines with J gene TRBJ2-2, with D unclear. This CDR3 is built from 15 residues. The germline CDR1 and CDR2 sequences are SGDLS and YYNGEE. V lost 4 bases and J lost 1, with 11 bases in between. CDR3: CASSFGPRNTGELFF. CDR3 in DNA: TGTGCCAGCAGCTTTGGACCCCGGAACACCGGGGAGCTGTTTTTT.

As concerns this clone: One end of the junction varies from germline; a read error may be responsible. The rearrangement uses TRBV6-5 and TRBJ2-7; D may be TRBD1 or TRBD2 (5 bases each). The CDR3 loop spans 12 amino acids. The germline V gene encodes CDR1 MNHEY and CDR2 SVGAGI. CDR3 sequence reads: CAISWDGVEQYF. The CDR3 coding sequence is TGTGCCATCAGTTGGGACGGCGTCGAGCAGTACTTC.

The rearrangement joins TRBV5-1 to TRBJ2-1, with a weak D call TRBD1 (6 bases). Deletions cut 4 bases from V and 7 bases from J, with 27 bases between. CDR3 length equals 18 residues. Germline CDR1 SGHRS, CDR2 YFSETQ. The CDR3 DNA reads as TGCGCCAGCAGCCAAATAAATAATTGGGGGCCCTTCGTAAATGAGCAGTTCTTC. Amino acid sequence: CASSQINNWGPFVNEQFF.

This clone was detected ten times or more. The chain uses TRBV2 and TRBJ2-2, with D hard to call. V lost 6 bases and J lost 2, with 4 bases in between. Per germline, CDR1 SNHLY and CDR2 FYNNEI. The CDR3 is made up of 12 amino acids. CDR3 sequence: CASSHNTGELFF. CDR3 bases: TGTGCCAGCAGCCACAACACCGGGGAGCTGTTTTTT.

The rearrangement joins TRBV4-2 to TRBJ2-6; D remains unclear. Germline loops: CDR1 LGHNA, CDR2 YNFKEQ. The CDR3 runs to 15 residues. Trimming removed 0 bases from V and 0 bases from J, with 3 bases in between. In DNA form, the CDR3 reads TGTGCCAGCAGCCAAGAACTCTCTGGGGCCAACGTCCTGACTTTC. It specifies CASSQELSGANVLTF.